The rows below give T cell receptor beta chains drawn from one sample of a study of blood T cell repertoires in COVID-19. Sequenced by immunoSEQ multiplex PCR; TCRdb stores in-frame clones only, minus some. The top ten hold around 7% of the sample, which has approximately 91,000 clones, about 80% seen once. The sample consisted of peripheral blood. Source of these receptors: a man between 65 and 85 years old with acute or convalescent COVID-19. The CDR3 runs from the conserved cysteine through the conserved F or W.

V gene,J gene,CDR3 protein
TRBV5-1,TRBJ1-2,CASSLEDRVTYGYTF
TRBV7-9,TRBJ1-2,CASSLGNSGYTF
TRBV12-5,TRBJ2-2,CASGFQTVANTGELFF
TRBV19,TRBJ1-2,CASSPDSYGYTF
TRBV7-8,TRBJ2-3,CASSLAVRDTQYF
TRBV7-6,TRBJ2-5,CASSLDLRGGMGLVETQYF
TRBV7-3,TRBJ1-5,CASSPRLVRNQPQHF
TRBV24-1,TRBJ2-1,CATSVEQGSYNEQFF
TRBV2,TRBJ2-1,CASSENGYNEQFF
TRBV7-3,TRBJ2-3,CASSSLGGYSTDTQYF
TRBV9,TRBJ2-2,CASSVGSTGELFF
TRBV18,TRBJ1-2,CASSPSGMVYGYTF
TRBV27,TRBJ1-5,CASSLRAGVQPQHF
TRBV19,TRBJ1-1,CASRPTGGNTEAFF
TRBV7-6,TRBJ2-6,CASSLLGTGFSGANVLTF
TRBV7-3,TRBJ1-1,CASSLLGQGGNTEAFF
TRBV10-3,TRBJ2-5,CAISVKGGETQYF
TRBV7-8,TRBJ1-1,CASALTGGAFF
TRBV5-6,TRBJ2-7,CASSLGQGRFYYEQYF
TRBV5-4,TRBJ1-4,CASSAQGLGEKLFF
TRBV18,TRBJ1-1,CASSPLRGTEAFF
TRBV18,TRBJ1-1,CASSPEFTAGGRAGYTEAFF
TRBV2,TRBJ2-1,CASSGAGGGYNEQFF
TRBV6-1,TRBJ1-3,CASSEGTNSGNTIYF
TRBV7-2,TRBJ2-7,CASSPGTGLPYEQYF
TRBV6-6,TRBJ1-1,CASTYQDLPNTEAFF
TRBV5-6,TRBJ1-2,CASSSDRVNGYTF
TRBV19,TRBJ1-1,CASNRETEAFF
TRBV30,TRBJ2-2,CAWSSGGADTGELFF
TRBV6-5,TRBJ1-2,CASSLTGSHGYTF
TRBV7-3,TRBJ2-7,CASRAFGTGDEQYF
TRBV5-5,TRBJ2-7,CASSPRPGGHEQYF
TRBV12-2,TRBJ2-1,CASRLGSYSGGINEQFF